These 7 T cell receptor beta chains originate from one sample sequenced in a study of sequential checkpoint blockade in melanoma. The treatment denotes: randomized to nivolumab then ipilimumab (arm A) or the reverse (arm B). The protocol was immunoSEQ multiplex PCR, while the TCRdb copy is restricted to in-frame clones and leaves out a portion. Seen here are a few thousand clones, about 29% observed once, and the top ten hold approximately 20%. Sequencing was performed on tumor tissue (inferred from file names), taken from a patient given nivolumab and ipilimumab in sequence. The source of these receptors is a human donor with melanoma.

CDR3 sequence reads: CAWSPRGLAGDYEQFF. CDR3 nucleotides: TGTGCCTGGAGTCCTCGGGGACTAGCGGGAGACTATGAGCAGTTCTTC. The chain uses TRBV30 and TRBJ2-1; 14 nucleotides agree with TRBD2. The CDR3 has 16 residues. With V trimmed by 2 bases and J by 8 bases, 8 bases remained unmatched. Germline CDR1 and CDR2: GTSNPN and SVGIG (reference sequence).

This clone was counted a few times. The rearrangement joins TRBV9 to TRBJ2-7; 10 nucleotides align to TRBD2. The CDR3 runs 15 residues. The V segment lost 4 bases and the J segment 5 bases; nucleotides outside the gene matches: 9. Per germline, CDR1 SGDLS and CDR2 YYNGEE. CDR3 residues: CASSLSGLAGDEQYF. The CDR3 coding sequence is TGTGCCAGCAGCTTGTCTGGGCTAGCGGGAGACGAGCAGTACTTC. The full variable domain, its missing parts supplied by reference TRBV9 and TRBJ2-7, is DSGVTQTPKHLITATGQRVTLRCSPRSGDLSVYWYQQSLDQGLQFLIQYYNGEERAKGNILERFSAQQFPDLHSELNLSSLELGDSALYFCASSLSGLAGDEQYFGPGTRLTVT.

This clone was seen a few times. V usage is TRBV9 and J usage is TRBJ2-5; 7 bases fit TRBD2. Losses at the gene ends were 3 bases for V and 2 bases for J; bases not matched to a gene: 4. This CDR3 region has 14 residues. Germline CDR1 reads SGDLS; CDR2 reads YYNGEE. The CDR3 protein is CASSATSAQETQYF. As DNA, the CDR3 is TGTGCCAGCAGCGCTACTAGCGCGCAAGAGACCCAGTACTTC. The full variable domain, in which reference TRBV9 and TRBJ2-5 provide the parts outside the CDR3, is DSGVTQTPKHLITATGQRVTLRCSPRSGDLSVYWYQQSLDQGLQFLIQYYNGEERAKGNILERFSAQQFPDLHSELNLSSLELGDSALYFCASSATSAQETQYFGPGTRLLVL.

This sequence joins TRBV5-1 and TRBJ2-7; 7 bases are shared with TRBD1. The V and J ends lost 4 bases and 2 bases, in that order; junction bases with no gene match: 9. Per the germline V gene, CDR1 is SGHRS and CDR2 is YFSETQ. CDR3 length equals 15 residues. The CDR3 DNA reads as TGCGCCAGCAGCGAGGGACAGCTAAGCACCTACGAGCAGTACTTC. Encoded protein: CASSEGQLSTYEQYF.

This sequence joins TRBV30 and TRBJ2-1, with 8 bases aligning to TRBD2. V dropped 0 bases and J dropped 9; count of bases not matched to a gene: 13. Germline V gene lookup returns CDR1 GTSNPN and CDR2 SVGIG (reference sequence). The length of the CDR3 is 16 residues. Written as DNA, the CDR3 is TGTGCCTGGAGTGTACTTAGCGGGAAATATAGAGGTGAGCAGTTCTTC. As protein: CAWSVLSGKYRGEQFF.

This clone qualifies as medium-sized. This rearrangement joins TRBV9 to TRBJ1-1, with TRBD1 matching 7 bases. Germline CDR1 and CDR2: SGDLS and YYNGEE. CDR3 length equals 13 residues. V shed 4 bases and J 5 bases; nucleotides not matched to a gene: 5. The CDR3: CASSSQGLTEAFF. The DNA for the CDR3 is TGTGCCAGCAGCTCACAGGGGTTGACTGAAGCTTTCTTT.

The chain combines TRBV29-1 with TRBJ2-5; 8 bases line up with TRBD1. V was clipped by 6 bases and J by 1 base; unmatched bases: 4. In germline, CDR1 is SQVTM, CDR2 ANQGSEA. The CDR3 runs 13 residues. The CDR3 DNA is TGCAGCGTCGGACAGGGCGTCCAAGAGACCCAGTACTTC. Protein product: CSVGQGVQETQYF. Using reference TRBV29-1 and TRBJ2-5 for the parts outside the CDR3, the full variable domain is SAVISQKPSRDICQRGTSLTIQCQVDSQVTMMFWYRQQPGQSLTLIATANQGSEATYESGFVIDKFPISRPNLTFSTLTVSNMSPEDSSIYLCSVGQGVQETQYFGPGTRLLVL.